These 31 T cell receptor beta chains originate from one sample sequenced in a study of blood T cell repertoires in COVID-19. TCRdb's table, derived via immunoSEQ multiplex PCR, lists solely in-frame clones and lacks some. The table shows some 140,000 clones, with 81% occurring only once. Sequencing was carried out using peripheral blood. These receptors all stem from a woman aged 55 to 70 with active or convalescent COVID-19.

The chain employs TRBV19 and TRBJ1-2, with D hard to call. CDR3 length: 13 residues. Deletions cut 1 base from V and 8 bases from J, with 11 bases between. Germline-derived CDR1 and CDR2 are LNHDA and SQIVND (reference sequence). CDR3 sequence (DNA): TGTGCCAGTAGTATAGCCCGATCTATGGGCTACACCTTC. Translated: CASSIARSMGYTF.

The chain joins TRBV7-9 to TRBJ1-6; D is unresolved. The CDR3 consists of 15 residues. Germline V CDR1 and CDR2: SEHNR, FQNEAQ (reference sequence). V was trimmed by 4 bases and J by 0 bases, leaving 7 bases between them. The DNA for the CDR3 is TGTGCCAGCAGCTCGGGGAGCTCCTATAATTCACCCCTCCACTTT. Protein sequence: CASSSGSSYNSPLHF.

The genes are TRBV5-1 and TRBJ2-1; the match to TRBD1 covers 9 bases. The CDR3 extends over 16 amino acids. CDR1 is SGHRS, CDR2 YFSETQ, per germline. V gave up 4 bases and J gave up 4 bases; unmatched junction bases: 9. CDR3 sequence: CASSMEVGQGYNEQFF. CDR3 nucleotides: TGCGCCAGCAGCATGGAGGTGGGACAGGGATACAATGAGCAGTTCTTC. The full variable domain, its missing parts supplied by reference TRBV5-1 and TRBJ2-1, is KAGVTQTPRYLIKTRGQQVTLSCSPISGHRSVSWYQQTPGQGLQFLFEYFSETQRNKGNFPGRFSGRQFSNSRSEMNVSTLELGDSALYLCASSMEVGQGYNEQFFGPGTRLTVL.

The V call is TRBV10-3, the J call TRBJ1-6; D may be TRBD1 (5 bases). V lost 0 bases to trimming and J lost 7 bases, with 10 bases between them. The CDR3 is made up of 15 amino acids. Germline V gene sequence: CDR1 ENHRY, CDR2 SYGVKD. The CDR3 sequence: CAISESVTANSPLHF. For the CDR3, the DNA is TGTGCCATCAGTGAGTCAGTGACAGCCAATTCACCCCTCCACTTT.

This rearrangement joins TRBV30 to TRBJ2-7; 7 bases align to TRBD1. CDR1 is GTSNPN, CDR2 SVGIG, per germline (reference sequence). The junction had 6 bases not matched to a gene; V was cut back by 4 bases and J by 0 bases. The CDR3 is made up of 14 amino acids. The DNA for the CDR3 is TGTGCCTGGACAAAACAGGGGAGCTCCTACGAGCAGTACTTC. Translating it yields CAWTKQGSSYEQYF. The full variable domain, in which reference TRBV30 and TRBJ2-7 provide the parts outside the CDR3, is SQTIHQWPATLVQPVGSPLSLECTVEGTSNPNLYWYRQAAGRGLQLLFYSVGIGQISSEVPQNLSASRPQDRQFILSSKKLLLSDSGFYLCAWTKQGSSYEQYFGPGTRLTVT.

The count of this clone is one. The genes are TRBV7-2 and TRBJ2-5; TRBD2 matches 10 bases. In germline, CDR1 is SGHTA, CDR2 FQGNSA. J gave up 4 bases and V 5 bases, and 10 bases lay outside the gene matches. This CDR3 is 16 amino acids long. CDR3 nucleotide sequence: TGTGCCAGCAGCCCGGGGCAGCGGGGGGGCGGAGAGACCCAGTACTTC. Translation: CASSPGQRGGGETQYF.

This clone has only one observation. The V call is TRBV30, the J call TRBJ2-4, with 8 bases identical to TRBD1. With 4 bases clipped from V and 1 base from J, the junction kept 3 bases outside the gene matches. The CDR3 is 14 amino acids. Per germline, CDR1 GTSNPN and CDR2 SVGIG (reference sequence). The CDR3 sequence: CAWTRTGAKNIQYF. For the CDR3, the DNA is TGTGCCTGGACCCGGACAGGGGCCAAAAACATTCAGTACTTC.

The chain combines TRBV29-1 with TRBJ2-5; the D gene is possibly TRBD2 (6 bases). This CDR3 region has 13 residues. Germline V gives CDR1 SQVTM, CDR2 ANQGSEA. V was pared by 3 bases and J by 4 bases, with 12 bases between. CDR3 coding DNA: TGCAGCGTTGAGTGGAGGGAAGGAGAGACCCAGTACTTC. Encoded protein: CSVEWREGETQYF.

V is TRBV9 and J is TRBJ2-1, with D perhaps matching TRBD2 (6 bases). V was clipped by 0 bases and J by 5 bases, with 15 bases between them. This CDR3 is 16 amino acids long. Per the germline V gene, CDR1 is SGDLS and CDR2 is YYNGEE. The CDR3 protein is CASSVGGSGWNNEQFF. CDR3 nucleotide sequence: TGTGCCAGCAGCGTAGGGGGCAGCGGGTGGAACAATGAGCAGTTCTTC. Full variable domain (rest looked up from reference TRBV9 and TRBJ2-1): DSGVTQTPKHLITATGQRVTLRCSPRSGDLSVYWYQQSLDQGLQFLIQYYNGEERAKGNILERFSAQQFPDLHSELNLSSLELGDSALYFCASSVGGSGWNNEQFFGPGTRLTVL.

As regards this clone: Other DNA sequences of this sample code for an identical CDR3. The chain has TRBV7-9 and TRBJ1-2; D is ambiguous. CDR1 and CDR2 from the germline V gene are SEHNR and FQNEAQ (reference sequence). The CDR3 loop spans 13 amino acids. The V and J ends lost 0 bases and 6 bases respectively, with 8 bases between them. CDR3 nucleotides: TGTGCCAGCAGCTTAGCGGCCGGGAATGGCTACACCTTC. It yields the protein CASSLAAGNGYTF.

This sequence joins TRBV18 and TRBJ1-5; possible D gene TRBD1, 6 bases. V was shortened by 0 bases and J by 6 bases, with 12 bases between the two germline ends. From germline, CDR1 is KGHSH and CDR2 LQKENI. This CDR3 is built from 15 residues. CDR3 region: CASSPPGALGQPQHF. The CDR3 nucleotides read TGTGCCAGCTCACCACCGGGGGCCCTAGGTCAGCCCCAGCATTTT. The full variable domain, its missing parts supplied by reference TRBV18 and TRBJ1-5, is NAGVMQNPRHLVRRRGQEARLRCSPMKGHSHVYWYRQLPEEGLKFMVYLQKENIIDESGMPKERFSAEFPKEGPSILRIQQVVRGDSAAYFCASSPPGALGQPQHFGDGTRLSIL.

The CDR3 DNA sequence: TGTGCCATCAGTGAGTTGGTGACCTCGGCGGGGGGAGCTTTCTTT. This encodes CAISELVTSAGGAFF. The chain has TRBV10-3 and TRBJ1-1; D may be TRBD1 (5 bases). The CDR3 consists of 15 residues. V was shortened by 1 base and J by 10 bases, with 19 bases between the two germline ends. CDR1 is ENHRY, CDR2 SYGVKD, per germline.

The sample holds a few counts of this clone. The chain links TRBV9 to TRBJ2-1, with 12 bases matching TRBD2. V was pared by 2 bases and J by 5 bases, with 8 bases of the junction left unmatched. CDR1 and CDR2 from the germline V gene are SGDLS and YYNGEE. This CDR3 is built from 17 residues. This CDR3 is CASSVELAGGHDNEQFF. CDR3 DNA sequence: TGTGCCAGCAGCGTTGAACTAGCGGGAGGCCACGACAATGAGCAGTTCTTC.

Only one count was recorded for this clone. This chain's CDR3 is CASYPNRPGVGRAGELFF. CDR3 DNA: TGTGCCAGCTACCCAAACCGGCCAGGGGTGGGGAGGGCCGGGGAGCTGTTTTTT. The genes are TRBV28 and TRBJ2-2; D is perhaps TRBD2 (7 bases). This CDR3 region has 18 residues. Trimming took 8 bases from V and 6 from J, leaving 28 bases between them. The germline CDR1 and CDR2 sequences are MDHEN and SYDVKM.

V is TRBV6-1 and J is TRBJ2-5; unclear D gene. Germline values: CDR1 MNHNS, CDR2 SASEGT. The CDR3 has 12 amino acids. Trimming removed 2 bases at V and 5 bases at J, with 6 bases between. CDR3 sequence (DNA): TGTGCCAGCAGTGAACGGAGCGAGACCCAGTACTTC. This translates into CASSERSETQYF.

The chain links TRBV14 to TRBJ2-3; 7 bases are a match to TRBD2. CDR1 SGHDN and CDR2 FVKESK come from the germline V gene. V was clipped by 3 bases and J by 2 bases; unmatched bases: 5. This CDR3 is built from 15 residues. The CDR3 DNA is TGTGCCAGCAGCCAGAAACTAGCGACCACAGATACGCAGTATTTT. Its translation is CASSQKLATTDTQYF.

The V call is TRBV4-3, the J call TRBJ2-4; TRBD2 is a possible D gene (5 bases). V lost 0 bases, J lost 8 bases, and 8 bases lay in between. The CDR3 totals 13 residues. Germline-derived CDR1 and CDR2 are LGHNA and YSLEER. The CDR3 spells CASSQEMGDIQYF. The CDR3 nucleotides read TGCGCCAGCAGCCAAGAGATGGGAGACATTCAGTACTTC.

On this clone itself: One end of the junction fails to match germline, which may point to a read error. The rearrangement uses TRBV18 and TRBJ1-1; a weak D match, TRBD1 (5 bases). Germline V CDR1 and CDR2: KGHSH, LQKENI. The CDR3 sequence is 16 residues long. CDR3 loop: CASSSETTDAARKLSF. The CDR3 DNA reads TGTGCCAGCTCATCCGAAACGACAGACGCGGCACGAAAGCTTTCTTTT.

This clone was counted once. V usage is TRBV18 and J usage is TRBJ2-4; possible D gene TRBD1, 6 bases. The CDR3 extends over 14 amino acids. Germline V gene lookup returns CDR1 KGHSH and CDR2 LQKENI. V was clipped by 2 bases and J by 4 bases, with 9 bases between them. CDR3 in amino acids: CASSPGGSKNIQYF. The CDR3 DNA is TGTGCCAGCTCACCAGGGGGCTCAAAAAACATTCAGTACTTC.

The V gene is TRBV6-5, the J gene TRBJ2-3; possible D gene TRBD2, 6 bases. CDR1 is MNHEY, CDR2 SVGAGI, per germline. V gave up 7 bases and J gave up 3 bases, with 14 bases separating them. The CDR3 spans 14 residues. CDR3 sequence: CASKRRDLTDTQYF. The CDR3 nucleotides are TGTGCCAGCAAACGCCGGGACTTAACAGATACGCAGTATTTT.

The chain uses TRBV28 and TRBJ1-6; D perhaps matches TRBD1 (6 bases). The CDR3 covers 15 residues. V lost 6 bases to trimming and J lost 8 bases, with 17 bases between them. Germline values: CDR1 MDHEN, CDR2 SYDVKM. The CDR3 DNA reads TGTGCCAGCAGACCGAGTACAGGGAGGGATTCACCCCTCCACTTT. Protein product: CASRPSTGRDSPLHF. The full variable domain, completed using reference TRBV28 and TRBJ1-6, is DVKVTQSSRYLVKRTGEKVFLECVQDMDHENMFWYRQDPGLGLRLIYFSYDVKMKEKGDIPEGYSVSREKKERFSLILESASTNQTSMYLCASRPSTGRDSPLHFGNGTRLTVT.

The CDR3 sequence: CASSLTRGSRSYNEQFF. CDR3 nucleotides: TGTGCCAGCAGCTTGACCCGCGGGAGTAGGTCCTACAATGAGCAGTTCTTC. V usage is TRBV11-2 and J usage is TRBJ2-1; the match to TRBD2 covers 7 bases. This CDR3 has 17 amino acids. CDR1 is SGHAT and CDR2 is FQNNGV in the germline V gene. Losses at the gene ends were 3 bases for V and 1 base for J; bases not matched to a gene: 9.

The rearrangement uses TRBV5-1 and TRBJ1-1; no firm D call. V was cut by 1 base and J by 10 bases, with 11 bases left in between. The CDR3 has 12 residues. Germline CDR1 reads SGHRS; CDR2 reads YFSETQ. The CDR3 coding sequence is TGCGCCAGCAGCTTGCGAGGGCAGGCAGCTTTCTTT. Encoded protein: CASSLRGQAAFF.

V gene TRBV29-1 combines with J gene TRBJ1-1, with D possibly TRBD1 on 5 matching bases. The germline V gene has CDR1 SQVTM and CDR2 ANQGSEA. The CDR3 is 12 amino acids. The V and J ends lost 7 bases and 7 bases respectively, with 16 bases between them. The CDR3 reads CSGSGGEGEAFF. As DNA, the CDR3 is TGCAGCGGTTCCGGGGGGGAAGGTGAAGCTTTCTTT.

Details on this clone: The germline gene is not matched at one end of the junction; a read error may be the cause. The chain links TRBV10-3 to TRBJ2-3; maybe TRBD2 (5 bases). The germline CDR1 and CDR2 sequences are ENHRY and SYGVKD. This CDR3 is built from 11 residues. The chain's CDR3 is CAISDPNQAAF. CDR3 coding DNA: TGTGCCATCAGTGATCCGAATCAAGCGGCTTTT.

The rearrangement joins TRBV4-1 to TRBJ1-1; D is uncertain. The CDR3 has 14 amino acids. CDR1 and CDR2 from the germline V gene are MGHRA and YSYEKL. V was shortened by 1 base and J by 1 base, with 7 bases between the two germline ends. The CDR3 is CASSQVRGNTEAFF. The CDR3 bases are TGCGCCAGCAGCCAAGTCCGGGGGAACACTGAAGCTTTCTTT.

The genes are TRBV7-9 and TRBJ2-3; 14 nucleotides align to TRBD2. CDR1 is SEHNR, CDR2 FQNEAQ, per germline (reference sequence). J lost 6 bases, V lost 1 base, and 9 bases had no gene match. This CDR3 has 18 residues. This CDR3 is CASSLEGLAGGRRDTQYF. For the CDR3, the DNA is TGTGCCAGCAGCTTAGAAGGACTAGCGGGGGGCCGTCGGGATACGCAGTATTTT.

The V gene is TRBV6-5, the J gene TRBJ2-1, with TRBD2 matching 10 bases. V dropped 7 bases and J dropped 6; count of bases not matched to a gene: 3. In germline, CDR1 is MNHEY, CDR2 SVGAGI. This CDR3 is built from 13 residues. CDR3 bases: TGTGCCAGCACTGCTAGCGGGAGCAATGAGCAGTTCTTC. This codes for CASTASGSNEQFF.

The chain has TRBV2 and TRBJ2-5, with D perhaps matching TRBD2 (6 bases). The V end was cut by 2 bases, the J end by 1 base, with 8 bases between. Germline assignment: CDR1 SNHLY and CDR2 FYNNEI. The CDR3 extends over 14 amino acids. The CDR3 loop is CASSERGFQETQYF. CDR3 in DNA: TGTGCCAGCAGTGAACGGGGGTTCCAAGAGACCCAGTACTTC.

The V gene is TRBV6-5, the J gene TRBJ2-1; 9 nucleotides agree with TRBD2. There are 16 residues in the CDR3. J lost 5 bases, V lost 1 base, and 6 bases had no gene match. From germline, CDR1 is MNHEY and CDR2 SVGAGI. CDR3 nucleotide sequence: TGTGCCAGCAGTTACTTTGGGACTAGCCTCGACAATGAGCAGTTCTTC. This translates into CASSYFGTSLDNEQFF.

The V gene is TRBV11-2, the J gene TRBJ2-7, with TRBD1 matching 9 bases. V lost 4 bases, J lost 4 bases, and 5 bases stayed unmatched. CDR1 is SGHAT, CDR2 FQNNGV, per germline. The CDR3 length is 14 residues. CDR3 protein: CASSSTQGAYEQYV. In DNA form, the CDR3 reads TGTGCCAGCAGCTCGACACAGGGGGCGTACGAGCAGTACGTC.